A selection of T cell receptor beta chains follows, all from one sample in a study of CD8 T cells in ankylosing spondylitis. Via MiXCR, TCRdb re-called the 5' RACE reads, giving one row per CDR3 protein. The sample has more than 500,000 distinct CDR3 sequences, roughly 5.3% seen once. What was sequenced was blood, either unsorted or a sorted T cell fraction (not recorded which). The source is a male donor with ankylosing spondylitis. Each CDR3 is given with its conserved first and last residue. Fields, in order: clone size, D gene, V gene, J gene, CDR3 protein, CDR3 DNA. A D gene is named only where the DNA matches it firmly. Size is stated for part of the rows, as once, few or many counts, or as a class when the clone is expanded.

clone_size: many
d_call: NA
v_call: TRBV25-1
j_call: TRBJ1-2
cdr3_aa: CASSEHTLNAAVYGYTF
cdr3_nt: TGTGCCAGCAGTGAACATACATTAAACGCAGCGGTCTATGGCTACACCTTC

clone_size: few
d_call: TRBD2
v_call: TRBV20-1
j_call: TRBJ2-2
cdr3_aa: CSARDRLAGANTGELFF
cdr3_nt: TGCAGTGCTAGAGATAGACTAGCGGGAGCAAACACCGGGGAGCTGTTTTTT

clone_size: many
d_call: NA
v_call: TRBV6-4
j_call: TRBJ2-7
cdr3_aa: CASSDLDSPYEQYF
cdr3_nt: TGTGCCAGCAGTGATTTGGACAGCCCCTACGAGCAGTACTTC

clone_size: few
d_call: TRBD2
v_call: TRBV20-1
j_call: TRBJ2-5
cdr3_aa: CSARDLLSSGQETQYF
cdr3_nt: TGCAGTGCTAGAGATCTACTCTCTAGCGGCCAAGAGACCCAGTACTTC

clone_size: many
d_call: NA
v_call: TRBV7-3
j_call: TRBJ2-1
cdr3_aa: CASSLAGVNDYNEQFF
cdr3_nt: TGTGCCAGCAGCTTAGCAGGGGTTAATGACTACAATGAGCAGTTCTTC

clone_size: NA
d_call: NA
v_call: TRBV5-1
j_call: TRBJ2-1
cdr3_aa: CASSFFRLGAYNEQFF
cdr3_nt: TGCGCCAGCAGCTTTTTTCGACTGGGGGCATACAATGAGCAGTTCTTC

clone_size: many
d_call: TRBD1
v_call: TRBV7-2
j_call: TRBJ1-2
cdr3_aa: CASSLSLTGERGYTF
cdr3_nt: TGTGCCAGCAGCTTAAGTTTGACAGGGGAGAGGGGCTACACCTTC

clone_size: NA
d_call: NA
v_call: TRBV28
j_call: TRBJ2-4
cdr3_aa: CASRQTVNIQYF
cdr3_nt: TGTGCCAGCAGACAAACAGTGAACATTCAGTACTTC

clone_size: many
d_call: NA
v_call: TRBV3-1
j_call: TRBJ1-1
cdr3_aa: CASSHRLVTEAFF
cdr3_nt: TGTGCCAGCAGCCACAGGCTTGTCACTGAAGCTTTCTTT

clone_size: many
d_call: NA
v_call: TRBV6-1
j_call: TRBJ1-1
cdr3_aa: CASRQQDFNTEAFF
cdr3_nt: TGTGCCAGCAGGCAACAGGACTTTAACACTGAAGCTTTCTTT

clone_size: many
d_call: NA
v_call: TRBV28
j_call: TRBJ1-1
cdr3_aa: CASSFEGLWGRRDTEAFF
cdr3_nt: TGTGCCAGCAGTTTTGAGGGGCTCTGGGGGCGCCGGGACACTGAAGCTTTCTTT

clone_size: many
d_call: NA
v_call: TRBV7-2
j_call: TRBJ1-2
cdr3_aa: CASSLFDEGYTF
cdr3_nt: TGTGCCAGCAGCTTATTTGACGAAGGCTACACCTTC

clone_size: many
d_call: TRBD1
v_call: TRBV4-3
j_call: TRBJ1-4
cdr3_aa: CASSRHRDRTTNNEKLFF
cdr3_nt: TGCGCCAGCAGCCGGCATCGGGACAGGACGACCAATAATGAAAAACTGTTTTTT

clone_size: many
d_call: TRBD1
v_call: TRBV28
j_call: TRBJ1-4
cdr3_aa: CASSPHRQGRNEKLFF
cdr3_nt: TGTGCCAGCAGCCCCCACAGACAGGGAAGGAATGAAAAACTGTTTTTT

clone_size: NA
d_call: TRBD1
v_call: TRBV19
j_call: TRBJ1-2
cdr3_aa: CASRRGLDDGYTF
cdr3_nt: TGTGCCAGTCGTAGGGGGCTGGACGATGGCTACACCTTC

clone_size: many
d_call: NA
v_call: TRBV4-3
j_call: TRBJ1-6
cdr3_aa: CASSHLPTDNSPLHF
cdr3_nt: TGCGCCAGCAGCCATCTTCCTACAGATAATTCACCCCTCCACTTT

clone_size: many
d_call: NA
v_call: TRBV28
j_call: TRBJ1-3
cdr3_aa: CASSLNGGSGNTIYF
cdr3_nt: TGTGCCAGCAGTTTAAACGGGGGCTCTGGAAACACCATATATTTT

clone_size: many
d_call: NA
v_call: TRBV29-1
j_call: TRBJ1-1
cdr3_aa: CSVEGNLNTEAFF
cdr3_nt: TGCAGCGTTGAGGGCAACCTGAACACTGAAGCTTTCTTT

clone_size: many
d_call: NA
v_call: TRBV6-2/TRBV6-3
j_call: TRBJ2-1
cdr3_aa: CASSLAGGGGEQFF
cdr3_nt: TGTGCCAGCAGTCTCGCAGGGGGAGGAGGTGAGCAGTTCTTC

clone_size: NA
d_call: NA
v_call: TRBV3-1
j_call: TRBJ1-1
cdr3_aa: CASSQRAAMNTEAFF
cdr3_nt: TGTGCCAGCAGCCAACGGGCCGCGATGAACACTGAAGCTTTCTTT

clone_size: NA
d_call: NA
v_call: TRBV28
j_call: TRBJ1-5
cdr3_aa: CASTPRGGPNQPQPF
cdr3_nt: TGTGCCAGCACTCCAAGGGGGGGCCCTAATCAGCCCCAGCCTTTT

clone_size: many
d_call: TRBD2
v_call: TRBV20-1
j_call: TRBJ2-1
cdr3_aa: CSARLAGSLNEQFF
cdr3_nt: TGCAGTGCTAGACTAGCGGGATCGCTTAATGAGCAGTTCTTC

clone_size: many
d_call: NA
v_call: TRBV20-1
j_call: TRBJ1-1
cdr3_aa: CSARGGRGTEAFF
cdr3_nt: TGCAGTGCTAGAGGAGGCCGAGGCACTGAAGCTTTCTTT

clone_size: many
d_call: NA
v_call: TRBV4-3
j_call: TRBJ1-2
cdr3_aa: CASSQDRAQRNYGYTF
cdr3_nt: TGCGCCAGCAGCCAAGATAGGGCCCAGCGCAACTATGGCTACACCTTC

clone_size: many
d_call: TRBD2
v_call: TRBV29-1
j_call: TRBJ2-1
cdr3_aa: CSGGLAGGKSSYNEQFF
cdr3_nt: TGCAGCGGGGGACTAGCGGGAGGCAAGAGCTCCTACAATGAGCAGTTCTTC

clone_size: many
d_call: NA
v_call: TRBV6-1
j_call: TRBJ1-2
cdr3_aa: CASKTHREGDYGYTF
cdr3_nt: TGTGCCAGCAAAACCCACAGGGAGGGTGACTATGGCTACACCTTC

clone_size: few
d_call: TRBD2
v_call: TRBV12-3/TRBV12-4
j_call: TRBJ2-3
cdr3_aa: CASSQAGGFTDTQYF
cdr3_nt: TGTGCCAGCAGCCAAGCGGGAGGTTTCACAGATACGCAGTATTTT

clone_size: many
d_call: TRBD1
v_call: TRBV4-1
j_call: TRBJ1-1
cdr3_aa: CASSPKGQLNTEAFF
cdr3_nt: TGCGCCAGCAGCCCGAAGGGACAGTTGAACACTGAAGCTTTCTTT

clone_size: few
d_call: NA
v_call: TRBV10-3
j_call: TRBJ2-7
cdr3_aa: CAISESRYEQYF
cdr3_nt: TGTGCCATCAGTGAGTCGCGCTACGAGCAGTACTTC

clone_size: many
d_call: NA
v_call: TRBV5-1
j_call: TRBJ2-5
cdr3_aa: CASSFGDRYQETQYF
cdr3_nt: TGCGCCAGCAGCTTCGGAGACAGGTACCAAGAGACCCAGTACTTC

clone_size: many
d_call: NA
v_call: TRBV10-3
j_call: TRBJ2-1
cdr3_aa: CATRTLSSYNEQFF
cdr3_nt: TGTGCCACCCGGACTTTGAGCTCCTACAATGAGCAGTTCTTC

clone_size: many
d_call: NA
v_call: TRBV4-3
j_call: TRBJ2-5
cdr3_aa: CASSQDFRGAAQETQYF
cdr3_nt: TGCGCCAGCAGCCAAGATTTTCGCGGGGCGGCCCAAGAGACCCAGTACTTC

clone_size: many
d_call: NA
v_call: TRBV20-1
j_call: TRBJ2-5
cdr3_aa: CSASWGETQYF
cdr3_nt: TGCAGTGCTAGCTGGGGAGAGACCCAGTACTTC

clone_size: many
d_call: TRBD1
v_call: TRBV29-1
j_call: TRBJ2-5
cdr3_aa: CSVLTGEETQYF
cdr3_nt: TGCAGCGTTCTGACAGGGGAAGAGACCCAGTACTTC

clone_size: NA
d_call: NA
v_call: TRBV6-1
j_call: TRBJ2-7
cdr3_aa: CASSDVMMRLAYEQYF
cdr3_nt: TGTGCCAGCAGTGACGTGATGATGAGATTAGCCTACGAGCAGTACTTC

clone_size: NA
d_call: NA
v_call: TRBV4-3
j_call: TRBJ1-2
cdr3_aa: CASSQKGTEGLGGYTF
cdr3_nt: TGCGCCAGCAGCCAAAAGGGGACCGAGGGCTTAGGTGGCTACACCTTC

clone_size: many
d_call: NA
v_call: TRBV28
j_call: TRBJ1-5
cdr3_aa: CASSLWGNSRPQHF
cdr3_nt: TGTGCCAGCAGTTTATGGGGGAACAGCCGTCCCCAGCATTTT

clone_size: few
d_call: TRBD1
v_call: TRBV7-9
j_call: TRBJ1-1
cdr3_aa: CASTLMDREGAFF
cdr3_nt: TGTGCCAGCACCCTTATGGACAGGGAGGGGGCTTTCTTT

clone_size: many
d_call: TRBD1
v_call: TRBV20-1
j_call: TRBJ1-4
cdr3_aa: CSARQGGTEKLFF
cdr3_nt: TGCAGTGCCAGACAGGGTGGCACTGAAAAACTGTTTTTT

clone_size: many
d_call: TRBD1
v_call: TRBV5-1
j_call: TRBJ1-6
cdr3_aa: CASSSFPGQSSYNSPLHF
cdr3_nt: TGCGCCAGCAGCTCATTCCCGGGACAGAGCTCCTATAATTCACCCCTCCACTTT

clone_size: NA
d_call: NA
v_call: TRBV2
j_call: TRBJ2-1
cdr3_aa: CASSSASNEQFF
cdr3_nt: TGTGCCAGCAGTTCCGCCAGCAATGAGCAGTTCTTC

clone_size: NA
d_call: NA
v_call: TRBV7-8
j_call: TRBJ2-7
cdr3_aa: CASSISGRAYEQYF
cdr3_nt: TGTGCCAGCAGCATTAGCGGCCGCGCCTACGAGCAGTACTTC

clone_size: many
d_call: TRBD1
v_call: TRBV4-1
j_call: TRBJ1-6
cdr3_aa: CASSARGQGANSPLHF
cdr3_nt: TGCGCCAGCAGCGCCAGGGGACAGGGGGCGAATTCACCCCTCCACTTT

clone_size: many
d_call: NA
v_call: TRBV12-3/TRBV12-4
j_call: TRBJ1-5
cdr3_aa: CASSPWGHSNQPQHF
cdr3_nt: TGTGCCAGCAGCCCATGGGGTCATAGCAATCAGCCCCAGCATTTT

clone_size: many
d_call: TRBD1
v_call: TRBV20-1
j_call: TRBJ2-7
cdr3_aa: CSARFGTGTYEQYF
cdr3_nt: TGCAGTGCTAGATTCGGGACAGGCACCTACGAGCAGTACTTC

clone_size: NA
d_call: TRBD1
v_call: TRBV4-1
j_call: TRBJ2-2
cdr3_aa: CASSYRGSGTGELFF
cdr3_nt: TGCGCCAGCAGTTACAGGGGGTCCGGAACCGGGGAGCTGTTTTTT

clone_size: NA
d_call: TRBD1
v_call: TRBV2
j_call: TRBJ1-6
cdr3_aa: CASSLDGRGQGVYSPLHF
cdr3_nt: TGTGCCAGCAGTCTAGACGGCCGGGGACAGGGTGTTTATTCACCCCTCCACTTT

clone_size: many
d_call: NA
v_call: TRBV9
j_call: TRBJ2-3
cdr3_aa: CASSVELATDTQYF
cdr3_nt: TGTGCCAGCAGCGTAGAGCTAGCAACAGATACGCAGTATTTT

clone_size: few
d_call: TRBD2
v_call: TRBV18
j_call: TRBJ2-1
cdr3_aa: CASSRLAGGPSYNEQFF
cdr3_nt: TGTGCCAGCTCACGCCTAGCGGGAGGGCCCAGCTACAATGAGCAGTTCTTC

clone_size: few
d_call: TRBD2
v_call: TRBV20-1
j_call: TRBJ2-7
cdr3_aa: CSARDLTGLAGGRYYEQYF
cdr3_nt: TGCAGTGCTAGAGACCTTACGGGACTAGCGGGGGGCCGCTACTACGAGCAGTACTTC

clone_size: many
d_call: TRBD2
v_call: TRBV5-1
j_call: TRBJ2-7
cdr3_aa: CASSPRGVEGEQYF
cdr3_nt: TGCGCCAGCAGCCCGCGGGGGGTCGAGGGCGAGCAGTACTTC

clone_size: many
d_call: TRBD2
v_call: TRBV10-3
j_call: TRBJ2-5
cdr3_aa: CAISETSGARQETQYF
cdr3_nt: TGTGCCATCAGTGAGACCAGCGGGGCCAGACAAGAGACCCAGTACTTC

clone_size: many
d_call: TRBD2
v_call: TRBV7-4
j_call: TRBJ2-7
cdr3_aa: CASSPLASTHYEQYF
cdr3_nt: TGTGCCAGCAGCCCACTAGCGTCGACTCACTACGAGCAGTACTTC

clone_size: many
d_call: NA
v_call: TRBV10-3
j_call: TRBJ2-5
cdr3_aa: CAISDGAETQYF
cdr3_nt: TGTGCCATCAGTGACGGAGCGGAGACCCAGTACTTC

clone_size: many
d_call: NA
v_call: TRBV2
j_call: TRBJ2-3
cdr3_aa: CASSEEPDTQYF
cdr3_nt: TGTGCCAGCAGTGAAGAACCAGATACGCAGTATTTT